This is a list of T cell receptor beta chains from one sample in a study of blood T cell repertoires in COVID-19. Clones were read by immunoSEQ multiplex PCR, and TCRdb kept only the in-frame ones, dropping some. The sample has roughly 110,000 clones; 80% to 85% are singletons. Specimen: peripheral blood. The receptor source for this set is a woman aged 65 to 85 with acute or convalescent COVID-19. CDR3s include the opening cysteine and the closing phenylalanine or tryptophan. Each record gives: clone size, J gene, D gene, V gene, CDR3 protein, CDR3 DNA. A D gene is named only where the DNA matches it firmly. The size entry is marked missing in some rows and otherwise reads once, few, many or a size class.

clone size: once; J gene: TRBJ2-7; D gene: .; V gene: TRBV6-2/TRBV6-3; CDR3 protein: CASSPGVGIYEQYF; CDR3 DNA: TGTGCCAGCAGTCCCGGGGTGGGAATCTACGAGCAGTACTTC
clone size: .; J gene: TRBJ2-7; D gene: TRBD2; V gene: TRBV5-4; CDR3 protein: CASSPGGLAGGDEQYF; CDR3 DNA: TGTGCCAGCAGCCCCGGGGGACTAGCGGGAGGGGACGAGCAGTACTTC
clone size: .; J gene: TRBJ1-4; D gene: TRBD1; V gene: TRBV6-5; CDR3 protein: CASSWDRGREKLFF; CDR3 DNA: TGTGCCAGCAGTTGGGACAGGGGGCGGGAAAAACTGTTTTTT
clone size: .; J gene: TRBJ2-1; D gene: TRBD1; V gene: TRBV7-2; CDR3 protein: CASSVAGTAYNEQFF; CDR3 DNA: TGTGCCAGCAGCGTGGCCGGGACAGCCTACAATGAGCAGTTCTTC
clone size: .; J gene: TRBJ1-4; D gene: .; V gene: TRBV29-1; CDR3 protein: CSVTEFNEKLFF; CDR3 DNA: TGCAGCGTGACAGAGTTTAATGAAAAACTGTTTTTT
clone size: few; J gene: TRBJ1-6; D gene: TRBD1; V gene: TRBV15; CDR3 protein: CATSRVYGTGLSVYNITNNSPLHF; CDR3 DNA: TGTGCCACCAGCAGAGTCTACGGGACAGGGCTTTCGGTATATAATATAACTAATAATTCACCCCTCCACTTT
clone size: .; J gene: TRBJ2-7; D gene: .; V gene: TRBV2; CDR3 protein: CASSVVAGSEQYF; CDR3 DNA: TGTGCCAGCAGCGTGGTTGCGGGTAGCGAGCAGTACTTC
clone size: .; J gene: TRBJ2-7; D gene: .; V gene: TRBV30; CDR3 protein: CAWSVYTGYEQYF; CDR3 DNA: TGTGCCTGGAGTGTATATACGGGCTACGAGCAGTACTTC
clone size: .; J gene: TRBJ1-1; D gene: TRBD1; V gene: TRBV10-1; CDR3 protein: CASTSDRGEAFF; CDR3 DNA: TGCGCCAGCACTTCGGACAGGGGTGAAGCTTTCTTT
clone size: .; J gene: TRBJ2-7; D gene: TRBD1; V gene: TRBV2; CDR3 protein: CASREGQGYYEQYF; CDR3 DNA: TGTGCCAGCAGGGAAGGACAGGGGTACTACGAGCAGTACTTC
clone size: once; J gene: TRBJ2-2; D gene: TRBD1; V gene: TRBV5-1; CDR3 protein: CASSYSRDRATGELFF; CDR3 DNA: TGCGCCAGCAGCTACTCCCGGGACAGGGCCACCGGGGAGCTGTTTTTT
clone size: .; J gene: TRBJ2-1; D gene: TRBD1; V gene: TRBV27; CDR3 protein: CASSGTGSYNEQFF; CDR3 DNA: TGTGCCAGCAGTGGGACAGGCTCCTACAATGAGCAGTTCTTC
clone size: .; J gene: TRBJ2-5; D gene: .; V gene: TRBV28; CDR3 protein: CASGGHGEETQYF; CDR3 DNA: TGTGCCAGCGGGGGACACGGTGAAGAGACCCAGTACTTC
clone size: .; J gene: TRBJ2-1; D gene: TRBD2; V gene: TRBV11-2; CDR3 protein: CASRRGSGRAGGSYNEQFF; CDR3 DNA: TGTGCCAGCAGGCGGGGGAGCGGGAGGGCCGGGGGCTCCTACAATGAGCAGTTCTTC
clone size: .; J gene: TRBJ2-5; D gene: .; V gene: TRBV3-1/TRBV3-2; CDR3 protein: CASSRTGGGQETQYF; CDR3 DNA: TGTGCCAGCAGTCGGACAGGCGGGGGGCAAGAGACCCAGTACTTC
clone size: .; J gene: TRBJ1-2; D gene: .; V gene: TRBV12-3/TRBV12-4; CDR3 protein: CASSLGRDYGYTF; CDR3 DNA: TGTGCCAGCAGTTTGGGCAGGGACTATGGCTACACCTTC
clone size: .; J gene: TRBJ2-2; D gene: TRBD1; V gene: TRBV18; CDR3 protein: CASSSGQGPNTGELFF; CDR3 DNA: TGTGCCAGCTCATCAGGACAGGGCCCGAACACCGGGGAGCTGTTTTTT
clone size: few; J gene: TRBJ1-1; D gene: .; V gene: TRBV19; CDR3 protein: CASSMGHTEAFF; CDR3 DNA: TGTGCCAGTAGTATGGGCCACACTGAAGCTTTCTTT
clone size: .; J gene: TRBJ1-1; D gene: .; V gene: TRBV30; CDR3 protein: CAWSLTQNTEAFF; CDR3 DNA: TGTGCCTGGAGTCTTACTCAGAACACTGAAGCTTTCTTT
clone size: .; J gene: TRBJ1-4; D gene: .; V gene: TRBV6-5; CDR3 protein: CAGSPALADEKLFF; CDR3 DNA: TGTGCCGGCAGTCCCGCCCTCGCGGATGAAAAACTGTTTTTT
clone size: .; J gene: TRBJ2-2; D gene: TRBD1; V gene: TRBV2; CDR3 protein: CASSSRGFVTGELFF; CDR3 DNA: TGTGCCAGCTCTTCCAGGGGGTTCGTCACCGGGGAGCTGTTTTTT
clone size: .; J gene: TRBJ2-3; D gene: TRBD2; V gene: TRBV5-5; CDR3 protein: CASSKQAGGATDTQYF; CDR3 DNA: TGTGCCAGCAGCAAACAAGCGGGGGGGGCCACAGATACGCAGTATTTT
clone size: .; J gene: TRBJ2-5; D gene: TRBD1; V gene: TRBV30; CDR3 protein: CAWSQNRGPQETQYF; CDR3 DNA: TGTGCCTGGAGTCAGAACAGGGGGCCTCAAGAGACCCAGTACTTC
clone size: once; J gene: TRBJ2-2; D gene: TRBD1; V gene: TRBV7-6; CDR3 protein: CASSSSFGQGTGELFF; CDR3 DNA: TGTGCCAGCAGCTCCAGTTTCGGACAGGGCACCGGGGAGCTGTTTTTT
clone size: few; J gene: TRBJ1-1; D gene: TRBD1; V gene: TRBV19; CDR3 protein: CASSPQGQRNTEAFF; CDR3 DNA: TGTGCCAGTAGTCCCCAGGGACAGAGAAACACTGAAGCTTTCTTT
clone size: once; J gene: TRBJ1-4; D gene: TRBD1; V gene: TRBV9; CDR3 protein: CASSALGTGGSEKLFF; CDR3 DNA: TGTGCCAGCAGTGCGTTGGGGACAGGGGGCTCGGAAAAACTGTTTTTT
clone size: .; J gene: TRBJ2-1; D gene: .; V gene: TRBV5-1; CDR3 protein: CASSPEGRNEQFF; CDR3 DNA: TGCGCCAGCAGCCCGGAGGGGAGGAATGAGCAGTTCTTC
clone size: .; J gene: TRBJ2-7; D gene: .; V gene: TRBV11-3; CDR3 protein: CASSPPGERQYF; CDR3 DNA: TGTGCCAGCAGCCCCCCGGGAGAGCGCCAGTACTTC
clone size: once; J gene: TRBJ1-4; D gene: TRBD1; V gene: TRBV28; CDR3 protein: CASSQGGTNEKLFF; CDR3 DNA: TGTGCCAGCAGCCAGGGGGGAACTAATGAAAAACTGTTTTTT
clone size: .; J gene: TRBJ2-1; D gene: TRBD1; V gene: TRBV29-1; CDR3 protein: CSVAGGQGYEQFF; CDR3 DNA: TGCAGCGTTGCGGGGGGACAGGGGTATGAGCAGTTCTTC
clone size: .; J gene: TRBJ2-1; D gene: .; V gene: TRBV5-6; CDR3 protein: CASSLEGEQFF; CDR3 DNA: TGTGCCAGCAGCCTCGAGGGTGAGCAGTTCTTC
clone size: .; J gene: TRBJ1-6; D gene: .; V gene: TRBV19; CDR3 protein: CASGGEAYNSPLHF; CDR3 DNA: TGTGCCAGTGGCGGTGAAGCGTACAATTCACCCCTCCACTTT
clone size: .; J gene: TRBJ2-2; D gene: TRBD1; V gene: TRBV7-8; CDR3 protein: CASRNSFTGTDSGELFF; CDR3 DNA: TGTGCCAGCCGAAATTCTTTTACCGGGACAGACAGCGGGGAGCTGTTTTTT
clone size: .; J gene: TRBJ2-7; D gene: TRBD2; V gene: TRBV5-6; CDR3 protein: CASSPIAGPSYEQYF; CDR3 DNA: TGTGCCAGCAGCCCAATAGCGGGCCCCTCCTACGAGCAGTACTTC
clone size: .; J gene: TRBJ2-7; D gene: .; V gene: TRBV19; CDR3 protein: CASSIYGGTDEQYF; CDR3 DNA: TGTGCCAGTAGTATTTACGGGGGTACGGACGAGCAGTACTTC
clone size: .; J gene: TRBJ1-6; D gene: .; V gene: TRBV3-1/TRBV3-2; CDR3 protein: CASSQESRKNSPLHF; CDR3 DNA: TGTGCCAGCAGCCAAGAGTCTAGAAAAAATTCACCCCTCCACTTT
clone size: few; J gene: TRBJ1-6; D gene: .; V gene: TRBV5-4; CDR3 protein: CASSLADFNSPLHF; CDR3 DNA: TGTGCCAGCAGCTTGGCCGACTTCAATTCACCCCTCCACTTT
clone size: once; J gene: TRBJ1-4; D gene: .; V gene: TRBV7-8; CDR3 protein: CASSSWTGNYEKLFF; CDR3 DNA: TGTGCCAGCAGCTCTTGGACTGGAAATTATGAAAAACTGTTTTTT
clone size: once; J gene: TRBJ2-1; D gene: TRBD1; V gene: TRBV7-9; CDR3 protein: CASSNRQGINEQFF; CDR3 DNA: TGTGCCAGCAGCAATCGACAGGGAATAAATGAGCAGTTCTTC
clone size: .; J gene: TRBJ1-4; D gene: .; V gene: TRBV5-5; CDR3 protein: CASSLRLGADNEKLFF; CDR3 DNA: TGTGCCAGCAGCTTGAGACTGGGGGCTGATAATGAAAAACTGTTTTTT